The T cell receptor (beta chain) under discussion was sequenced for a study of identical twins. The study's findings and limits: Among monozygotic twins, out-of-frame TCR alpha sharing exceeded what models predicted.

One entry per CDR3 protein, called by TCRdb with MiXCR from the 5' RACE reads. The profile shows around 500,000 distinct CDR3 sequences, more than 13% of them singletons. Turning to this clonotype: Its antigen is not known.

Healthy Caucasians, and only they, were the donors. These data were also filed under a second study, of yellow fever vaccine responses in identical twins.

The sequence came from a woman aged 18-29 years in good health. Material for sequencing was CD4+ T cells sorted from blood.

The CDR3 DNA sequence: TGTGCCAGCAGCCCAGGACTAGCGGGTAGAGCCCAAAGCTCCTACAATGAGCAGTTCTTC. Protein: CASSPGLAGRAQSSYNEQFF. This chain uses TRBV5-6 with TRBJ2-1; 11 positions agree with TRBD2. The CDR3 spans 20 residues. CDR1 and CDR2 from the germline V gene are SGHDT and YYEEEE. The J segment lost 0 bases and the V segment lost 4 bases, leaving 15 bases of the junction unmatched.